This T cell receptor beta chain was sequenced for a study of T-cell reconstitution after alpha-beta-depleted transplantation in children. Study outcomes and limitations: The origin of high day-60 TCRbeta diversity in some patients lay in surviving recipient T cells and thymic progenitors. Reported findings indicate that, about two months after transplant, alpha-beta T cells came from several hundred expanded clones, which were derived from non-depleted graft cells. One year post-transplant, T-cell counts and diversity were largely derived from T cells produced anew.

Germline V gene data show CDR1 as SGHVS and CDR2 as FQNEAQ. This CDR3 comprises 17 residues. V was cut by 5 bases and J by 3 bases, with 19 bases left in between. As concerns this clonotype: The antigen remains unidentified.

Library preparation (for TCRbeta) was performed with unique molecular identifiers. TCRdb re-called the PCR reads with MiXCR, one entry per CDR3 protein. The repertoire includes some 830,000 distinct CDR3 sequences, about 16% of them detected once, and 5% sits in the top ten. The source is a male patient aged 10 to 17 who had a stem cell transplant for acute lymphoblastic leukemia, so the T cells may come from the graft donor. The chain joins TRBV7-8 to TRBJ2-2; D gene ambiguous. The starting material was PBMCs, mostly from graft donor cells, obtained 360 days after TCRalphabeta/CD19-depleted stem cell transplant. The CDR3 protein is CASSPHASFQDTGELFF. Written as DNA, the CDR3 is TGTGCCAGCAGCCCACACGCTTCCTTCCAGGACACCGGGGAGCTGTTTTTT. The variable domain in full, completed from reference TRBV7-8 and TRBJ2-2, reads GAGVSQSPRYKVAKRGQDVALRCDPISGHVSLFWYQQALGQGPEFLTYFQNEAQLDKSGLPSDRFFAERPEGSVSTLKIQRTQQEDSAVYLCASSPHASFQDTGELFFGEGSRLTVL.